The 5 T cell receptor beta chains below come from one sample, sequenced in a study of regulatory T cells in long-lasting Graves disease (dated by TCRdb to 2020 to 2023). The library came from multiplex PCR. Sequencer: Illumina HiSeq 4000. CDR3 regions were amplified by Arm-PCR with iRepertoire HTBI primers to construct TCR beta libraries. TCRdb took the public reads, trimmed them with fastp at Q25, ran MiXCR for clone calling and kept in-frame beta chains. Identical CDR3 proteins give one entry, which carries the most common genes and DNA. This sample is represented by about 460,000 distinct CDR3 sequences; 20% to 25% of them were singletons. The ten largest clones capture around 12% of the sample. The time point label on this specimen signifies: persistent/refractory GD, antithyroid drugs over 5 years with positive TRAb. RNA was extracted from PBMCs in TRIzol for both TCR sequencing and RNA sequencing.

Sequencing used peripheral blood mononuclear cells (PBMCs), obtained when the disease was refractory, from a patient treated with antithyroid drugs. The receptors derive from a female donor with Graves disease.

J is TRBJ2-7 and V is TRBV6-1; D is perhaps TRBD1 or TRBD2 (7 bases each). This CDR3 comprises 14 residues. Per germline, CDR1 MNHNS and CDR2 SASEGT. Trimming stripped 5 bases from V and 3 bases from J, with 14 bases between. The CDR3 protein is CASSQGGGIYEQYF. CDR3 nucleotides: TGTGCCAGCAGTCAGGGGGGGGGCATCTACGAGCAGTACTTC.

Turning to this clonotype: This may stem from a read error, because a much larger clone lies one nucleotide away. The chain is built from TRBV20-1 and TRBJ2-2; D is perhaps TRBD1 (6 bases). CDR3 size: 15 residues. Trimming removed 0 bases at V and 6 bases at J, with 14 bases between. CDR1 and CDR2 (germline): DFQATT, SNEGSKA (reference sequence). Here the CDR3 reads CSARDTTGNAGELFF. The DNA of the CDR3 is TGCAGTGCTAGAGATACGACAGGAAACGCCGGGGAGCTGTTTTTT.

A remark on this clonotype: This sequence may be a read error, since a much larger clone differs from it by one base. The rearrangement links TRBV12-3 or TRBV12-4 to TRBJ2-7, with 9 nucleotides matching TRBD1. The CDR3 spans 15 residues. After removal of 7 bases from V and 7 bases from J, the junction contained 14 bases not matched to a gene. CDR3 protein: CASTGHYRGRNEQYF. The DNA for the CDR3 is TGTGCCAGCACGGGTCACTACAGGGGGCGCAATGAGCAGTACTTC.

The chain carries TRBV10-3 and TRBJ1-4, with 8 nucleotides matching TRBD1. The germline CDR1 and CDR2 sequences are ENHRY and SYGVKD. V trimming: 9 bases; J trimming: 0 bases; junction bases outside the gene matches: 0. The CDR3 extends over 13 amino acids. The CDR3 loop reads CAIQGATNEKLFF. CDR3 in DNA: TGTGCCATACAGGGGGCAACTAATGAAAAACTGTTTTTT.

V gene TRBV11-2 combines with J gene TRBJ1-5; 11 positions agree with TRBD1. This CDR3 is built from 17 residues. V shed 5 bases and J 2 bases; nucleotides not matched to a gene: 8. Germline V gives CDR1 SGHAT, CDR2 FQNNGV. CDR3 region: CASSGTGGPRGNQPQHF. The CDR3 DNA reads TGTGCCAGCAGCGGGACAGGGGGTCCGCGGGGCAATCAGCCCCAGCATTTT. Variable domain in full (rest from reference TRBV11-2 and TRBJ1-5): EAGVAQSPRYKIIEKRQSVAFWCNPISGHATLYWYQQILGQGPKLLIQFQNNGVVDDSQLPKDRFSAERLKGVDSTLKIQPAKLEDSAVYLCASSGTGGPRGNQPQHFGDGTRLSIL.